This passage covers 11 T cell receptor beta chains from one sample sequenced in a study of blood T cell repertoires in COVID-19 (dated by TCRdb to 2019 to 2021). The method behind the library was the immunoSEQ multiplex PCR assay. TCRdb provides this immuneACCESS table in a form limited to in-frame rearrangements. Some clones are lacking; in checked studies, under half of them reflect an unresolved V gene, and why the rest are absent is not known. This sample lists more than 450,000 clones; about nine tenths were detected once. The ten largest clones represent 0.65% to 0.9% of the sample. The sequenced sample was PBMCs or T cells enriched from blood (not recorded which). The receptors were gathered from a young woman who had recovered from COVID-19.

In its sample, this clone was seen once. J is TRBJ2-5 and V is TRBV2; D ambiguous. CDR1 is SNHLY, CDR2 FYNNEI, per germline. The length of the CDR3 is 13 residues. The V gene lost 5 bases and the J gene lost 3 bases, with 10 bases spanning the gap. CDR3 amino acids: CASSWYREETQYF. For the CDR3, the DNA is TGTGCCAGCAGTTGGTACAGAGAAGAGACCCAGTACTTC.

This chain uses TRBV5-1 with TRBJ1-1; perhaps TRBD1 as D (6 bases). Germline CDR1 SGHRS, CDR2 YFSETQ. Deletions cut 0 bases from V and 4 bases from J, with 13 bases between. The CDR3 contains 15 residues. CDR3 protein: CASSLAFRGGTEAFF. The CDR3 DNA reads as TGCGCCAGCAGCTTGGCCTTTAGGGGGGGCACTGAAGCTTTCTTT. Full variable domain (rest looked up from reference TRBV5-1 and TRBJ1-1): KAGVTQTPRYLIKTRGQQVTLSCSPISGHRSVSWYQQTPGQGLQFLFEYFSETQRNKGNFPGRFSGRQFSNSRSEMNVSTLELGDSALYLCASSLAFRGGTEAFFGQGTRLTVV.

A word on this clone: One base away lies a much larger clone, so this may be a sequencing read error. The identical CDR3 is also encoded by other nucleotide sequences in the sample. The rearrangement uses TRBV5-1 and TRBJ1-2; D might be TRBD1 (5 bases). From germline, CDR1 is SGHRS and CDR2 YFSETQ. The CDR3 loop spans 13 amino acids. Trimming pared 3 bases from V and 3 bases from J, leaving 9 bases between. The DNA for the CDR3 is TGCGCCAGCAGCTCCCAGGGTGACTATGGCTACACCTTC. Translating it yields CASSSQGDYGYTF. The full variable domain, in which reference TRBV5-1 and TRBJ1-2 provide the parts outside the CDR3, is KAGVTQTPRYLIKTRGQQVTLSCSPISGHRSVSWYQQTPGQGLQFLFEYFSETQRNKGNFPGRFSGRQFSNSRSEMNVSTLELGDSALYLCASSSQGDYGYTFGSGTRLTVV.

V usage is TRBV25-1 and J usage is TRBJ1-1; D is perhaps TRBD1 (5 bases). V lost 4 bases and J lost 4, with 19 bases in between. Germline CDR1 is MGHDK and CDR2 is SYGVNS. This CDR3 is built from 16 residues. The CDR3: CASSANVGAGSTEAFF. DNA of the CDR3: TGTGCCAGCAGTGCTAACGTCGGGGCGGGGAGCACTGAAGCTTTCTTT.

The CDR3 loop reads CASISIAGTGYNSPLHF. CDR3 nucleotide sequence: TGTGCCAGCATCTCTATTGCCGGGACAGGGTATAATTCACCCCTCCACTTT. This sequence joins TRBV28 and TRBJ1-6; 9 positions agree with TRBD1. V trimming: 7 bases; J trimming: 4 bases; junction bases outside the gene matches: 11. Germline V gene data show CDR1 as MDHEN and CDR2 as SYDVKM. The CDR3 sequence is 17 residues long.

The chain recombines TRBV28 with TRBJ1-6; 8 positions match TRBD1. The CDR3 consists of 15 residues. Germline values: CDR1 MDHEN, CDR2 SYDVKM. J lost 7 bases, V lost 5 bases, and 7 bases had no gene match. The CDR3 DNA is TGTGCCAGCAGTCCTGACAGGGGTGGGAATTCACCCCTCCACTTT. Translated, it gives CASSPDRGGNSPLHF.

V gene TRBV28 combines with J gene TRBJ1-1, with a tentative D call TRBD1 (5 bases). The CDR3 totals 17 residues. Germline V gene sequence: CDR1 MDHEN, CDR2 SYDVKM. V lost 2 bases, J lost 4 bases, and 20 bases lay in between. CDR3 nucleotide sequence: TGTGCCAGCAGTTTAGCGGACCGGGGGGGGACGAGCACTGAAGCTTTCTTT. Its translation: CASSLADRGGTSTEAFF.

This sequence joins TRBV18 and TRBJ1-6; tentatively, D is TRBD1 (6 bases). CDR1 and CDR2 (germline): KGHSH, LQKENI. Trimming took 6 bases from V and 8 from J, leaving 20 bases between them. The CDR3 has 16 residues. In nucleotides, the CDR3 is TGTGCCAGCTCCACCCGAAGGGGGGGCGATTATTCACCCCTCCACTTT. Protein: CASSTRRGGDYSPLHF.

Here the CDR3 reads CASSREGSDQPQHF. CDR3 nucleotides: TGTGCCAGCAGCCGAGAGGGTTCCGATCAGCCCCAGCATTTT. The V and J genes are TRBV7-9 and TRBJ1-5; D call uncertain. Trimming pared 5 bases from V and 5 bases from J, leaving 13 bases between. From germline, CDR1 is SEHNR and CDR2 FQNEAQ (reference sequence). This CDR3 comprises 14 residues.

J is TRBJ1-2 and V is TRBV28; tentative D call: TRBD1 (5 bases). The CDR3 has 12 amino acids. The ends were cut back, 5 bases at V and 11 bases at J, with 15 bases in the middle. CDR1 is MDHEN and CDR2 is SYDVKM in the germline V gene. The CDR3 bases are TGTGCCAGCAGTCTCTCCAGGGATAGGTACACCTTC. This gives the protein CASSLSRDRYTF.

The chain carries TRBV4-2 and TRBJ2-5; 13 bases align to TRBD2. J was trimmed by 3 bases and V by 2 bases; bases with no gene match: 3. The CDR3 length is 16 residues. Germline lookup yields CDR1 LGHNA and CDR2 YNFKEQ. The CDR3 DNA sequence: TGTGCCAGCAGCCAACTTACTAGCGGGGGGGAAGAGACCCAGTACTTC. Its protein product is CASSQLTSGGEETQYF.